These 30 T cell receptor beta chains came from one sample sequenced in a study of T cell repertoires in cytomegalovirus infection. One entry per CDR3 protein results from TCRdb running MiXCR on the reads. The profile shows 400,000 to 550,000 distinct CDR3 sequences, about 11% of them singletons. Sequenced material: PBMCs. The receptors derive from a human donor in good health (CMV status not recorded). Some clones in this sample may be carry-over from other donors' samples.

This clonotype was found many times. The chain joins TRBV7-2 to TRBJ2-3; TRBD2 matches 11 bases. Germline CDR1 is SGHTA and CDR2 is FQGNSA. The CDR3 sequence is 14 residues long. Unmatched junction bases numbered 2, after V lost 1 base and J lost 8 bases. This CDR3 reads CASSLGSGGGTQYF. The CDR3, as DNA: TGTGCCAGCAGCTTAGGTAGCGGGGGGGGTACGCAGTATTTT.

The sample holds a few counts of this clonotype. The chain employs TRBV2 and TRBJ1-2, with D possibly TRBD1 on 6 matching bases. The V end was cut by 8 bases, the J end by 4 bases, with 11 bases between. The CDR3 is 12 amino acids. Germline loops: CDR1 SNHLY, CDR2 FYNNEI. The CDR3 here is CASRGGPYGYTF. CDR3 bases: TGTGCCAGCCGGGGGGGCCCCTATGGCTACACCTTC.

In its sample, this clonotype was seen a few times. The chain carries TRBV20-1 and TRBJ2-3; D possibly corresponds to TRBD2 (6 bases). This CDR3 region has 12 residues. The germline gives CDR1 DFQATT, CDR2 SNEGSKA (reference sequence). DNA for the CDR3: TGCCTTTGGCGGGGAGGAGGAGATACGCAGTATTTT. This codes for CLWRGGGDTQYF.

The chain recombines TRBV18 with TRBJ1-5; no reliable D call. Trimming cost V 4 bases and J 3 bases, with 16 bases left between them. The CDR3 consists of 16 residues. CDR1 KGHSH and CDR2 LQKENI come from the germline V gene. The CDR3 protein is CASSQLVMGNNQPQHF. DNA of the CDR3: TGTGCCAGCTCACAACTCGTCATGGGGAACAATCAGCCCCAGCATTTT.

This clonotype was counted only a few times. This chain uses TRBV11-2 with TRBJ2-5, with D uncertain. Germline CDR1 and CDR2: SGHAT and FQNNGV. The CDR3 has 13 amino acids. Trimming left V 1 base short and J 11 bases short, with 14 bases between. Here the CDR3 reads CASSLAPWVSQYF. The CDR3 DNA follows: TGTGCCAGCAGCTTAGCCCCGTGGGTATCACAGTACTTC.

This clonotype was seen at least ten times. Written as DNA, the CDR3 is TGTGCCAGCAGCTCCGGGGGAGGGGGCAGGGGGCCGGCTGAAGCTTTCTTT. Translation gives CASSSGGGGRGPAEAFF. The chain couples TRBV7-8 to TRBJ1-1; 8 bases match TRBD1. V was clipped by 4 bases and J by 6 bases; unmatched bases: 16. The CDR3 loop spans 17 amino acids. Germline V gives CDR1 SGHVS, CDR2 FQNEAQ.

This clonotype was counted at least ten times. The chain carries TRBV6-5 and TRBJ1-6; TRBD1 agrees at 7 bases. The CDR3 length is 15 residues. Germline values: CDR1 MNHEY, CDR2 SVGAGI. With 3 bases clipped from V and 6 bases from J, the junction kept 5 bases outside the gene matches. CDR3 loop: CASSYGRGFNSPLHF. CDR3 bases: TGTGCCAGCAGTTATGGCAGGGGGTTTAATTCACCCCTCCACTTT.

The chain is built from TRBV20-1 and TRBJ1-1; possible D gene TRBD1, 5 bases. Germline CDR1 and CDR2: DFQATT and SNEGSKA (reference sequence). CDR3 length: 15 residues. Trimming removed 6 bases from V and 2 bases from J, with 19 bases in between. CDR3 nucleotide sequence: TGCAGTGCAGGGGCAACACTGATTATCAACACTGAAGCTTTCTTT. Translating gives CSAGATLIINTEAFF.

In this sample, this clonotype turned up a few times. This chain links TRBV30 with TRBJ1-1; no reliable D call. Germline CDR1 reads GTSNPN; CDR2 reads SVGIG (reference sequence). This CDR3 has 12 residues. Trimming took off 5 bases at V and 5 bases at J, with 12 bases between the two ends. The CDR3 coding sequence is TGTGCCTGGGGAAGGCGGGAGACTGAAGCTTTCTTT. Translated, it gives CAWGRRETEAFF.

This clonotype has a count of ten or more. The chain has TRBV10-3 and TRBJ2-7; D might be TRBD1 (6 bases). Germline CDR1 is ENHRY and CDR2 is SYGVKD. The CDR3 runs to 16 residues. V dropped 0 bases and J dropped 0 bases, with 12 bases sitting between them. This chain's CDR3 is CAISESRTERSYEQYF. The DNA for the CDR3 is TGTGCCATCAGTGAGTCTAGGACAGAACGCTCCTACGAGCAGTACTTC.

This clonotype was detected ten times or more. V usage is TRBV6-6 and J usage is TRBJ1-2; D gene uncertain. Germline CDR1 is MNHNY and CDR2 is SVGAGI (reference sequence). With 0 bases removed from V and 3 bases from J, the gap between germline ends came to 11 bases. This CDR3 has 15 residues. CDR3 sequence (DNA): TGTGCCAGCAGTTACTCGGAGGGTACGGACTATGGCTACACCTTC. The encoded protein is CASSYSEGTDYGYTF.

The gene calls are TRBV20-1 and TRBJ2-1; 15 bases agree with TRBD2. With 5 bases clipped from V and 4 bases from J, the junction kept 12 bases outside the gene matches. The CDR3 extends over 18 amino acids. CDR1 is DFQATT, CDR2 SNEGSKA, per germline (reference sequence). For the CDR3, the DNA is TGCAGTGCTTATCCCGGGGGACTAGCGGGAGGACGGTACAATGAGCAGTTCTTC. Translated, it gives CSAYPGGLAGGRYNEQFF.

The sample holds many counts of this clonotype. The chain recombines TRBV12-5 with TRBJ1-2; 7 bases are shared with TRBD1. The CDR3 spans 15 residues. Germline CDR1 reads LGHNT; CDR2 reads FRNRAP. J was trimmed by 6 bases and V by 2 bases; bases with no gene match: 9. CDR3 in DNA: TGTGCTAGTGGTTTGAGTCAGGGGGGTTCGCATGGCTACACCTTC. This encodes CASGLSQGGSHGYTF.

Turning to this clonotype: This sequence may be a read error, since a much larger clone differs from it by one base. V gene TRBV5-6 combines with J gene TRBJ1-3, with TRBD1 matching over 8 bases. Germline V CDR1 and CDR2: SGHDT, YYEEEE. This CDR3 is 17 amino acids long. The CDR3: CASSFLDRDFSENTIYF. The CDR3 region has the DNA TGTGCCAGCAGCTTTTTGGACAGGGACTTTTCTGAAAACACCATATATTTT.

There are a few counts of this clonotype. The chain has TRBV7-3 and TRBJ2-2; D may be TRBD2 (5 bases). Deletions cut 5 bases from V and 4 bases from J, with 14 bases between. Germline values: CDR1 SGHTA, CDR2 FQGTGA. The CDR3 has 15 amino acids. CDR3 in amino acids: CASSPGGVVTGELFF. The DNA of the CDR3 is TGTGCCAGCAGCCCTGGAGGAGTGGTCACCGGGGAGCTGTTTTTT.

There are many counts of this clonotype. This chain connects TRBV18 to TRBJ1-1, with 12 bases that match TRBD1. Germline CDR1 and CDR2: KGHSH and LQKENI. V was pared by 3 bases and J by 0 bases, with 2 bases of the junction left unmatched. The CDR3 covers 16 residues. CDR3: CASSPGQGALNTEAFF. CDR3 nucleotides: TGTGCCAGCTCACCGGGACAGGGGGCCTTGAACACTGAAGCTTTCTTT.

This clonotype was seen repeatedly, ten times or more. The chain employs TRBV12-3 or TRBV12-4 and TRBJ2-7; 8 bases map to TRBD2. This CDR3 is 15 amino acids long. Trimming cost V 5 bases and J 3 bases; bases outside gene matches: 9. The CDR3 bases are TGTGCCAGCAGTCCCTCCCCGGGGGGGGGCTACGAGCAGTACTTC. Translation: CASSPSPGGGYEQYF.

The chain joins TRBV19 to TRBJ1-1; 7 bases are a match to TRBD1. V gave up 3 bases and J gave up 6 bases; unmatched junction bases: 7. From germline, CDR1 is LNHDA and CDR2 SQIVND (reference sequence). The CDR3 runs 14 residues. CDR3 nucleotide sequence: TGTGCCAGTAGTATCGGAGGGACAGCTCCTGAAGCTTTCTTT. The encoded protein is CASSIGGTAPEAFF. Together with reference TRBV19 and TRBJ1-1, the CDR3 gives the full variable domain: DGGITQSPKYLFRKEGQNVTLSCEQNLNHDAMYWYRQDPGQGLRLIYYSQIVNDFQKGDIAEGYSVSREKKESFPLTVTSAQKNPTAFYLCASSIGGTAPEAFFGQGTRLTVV.

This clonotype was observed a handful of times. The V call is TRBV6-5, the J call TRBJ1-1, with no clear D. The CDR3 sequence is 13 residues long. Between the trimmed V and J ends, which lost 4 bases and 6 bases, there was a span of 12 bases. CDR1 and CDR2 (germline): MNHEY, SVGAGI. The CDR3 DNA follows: TGTGCCAGCAGTTCCCGCGACCGGTCTGAAGCTTTCTTT. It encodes CASSSRDRSEAFF.

The CDR3 reads CSASQNFLQETQYF. The DNA for the CDR3 is TGCAGTGCTAGCCAAAACTTCCTCCAAGAGACCCAGTACTTC. The chain recombines TRBV20-1 with TRBJ2-5; D remains ambiguous. Germline V gives CDR1 DFQATT, CDR2 SNEGSKA (reference sequence). The length of the CDR3 is 14 residues. Trimming shortened V by 3 bases and J by 1 base, and 12 bases separated the two germline ends.

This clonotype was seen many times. CDR3 bases: TGCGCCAGCAGCGCGACACTGAATGAAAAACTGTTTTTT. Protein product: CASSATLNEKLFF. This chain uses TRBV4-1 with TRBJ1-4; D is unclear. Per the germline V gene, CDR1 is MGHRA and CDR2 is YSYEKL. Trimming removed 5 bases at V and 5 bases at J, with 9 bases between. This CDR3 region has 13 residues.

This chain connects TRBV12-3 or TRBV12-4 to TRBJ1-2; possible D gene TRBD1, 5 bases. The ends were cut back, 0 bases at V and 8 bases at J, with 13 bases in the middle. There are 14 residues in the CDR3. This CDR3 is CASSLARQLSGYTF. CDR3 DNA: TGTGCCAGCAGTTTAGCAAGACAGTTGAGCGGCTACACCTTC.

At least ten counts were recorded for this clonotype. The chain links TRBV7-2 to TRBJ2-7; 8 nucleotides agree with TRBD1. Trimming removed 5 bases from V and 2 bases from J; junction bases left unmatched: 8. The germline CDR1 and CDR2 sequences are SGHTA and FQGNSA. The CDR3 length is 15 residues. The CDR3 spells CASSPGQGGAYEQYF. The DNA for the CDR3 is TGTGCCAGCAGCCCAGGACAGGGTGGCGCCTACGAGCAGTACTTC.

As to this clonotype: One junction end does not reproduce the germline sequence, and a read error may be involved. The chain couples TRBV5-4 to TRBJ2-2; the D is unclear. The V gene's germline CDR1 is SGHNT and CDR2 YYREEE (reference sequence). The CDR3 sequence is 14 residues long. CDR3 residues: CASSSDAVTGELFF. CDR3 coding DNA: TGTGCTAGCAGTTCGGACGCGGTCACCGGGGAGCTGTTTTTT. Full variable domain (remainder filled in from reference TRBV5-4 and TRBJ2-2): ETGVTQSPTHLIKTRGQQVTLRCSSQSGHNTVSWYQQALGQGPQFIFQYYREEENGRGNFPPRFSGLQFPNYSSELNVNALELDDSALYLCASSSDAVTGELFFGEGSRLTVL.

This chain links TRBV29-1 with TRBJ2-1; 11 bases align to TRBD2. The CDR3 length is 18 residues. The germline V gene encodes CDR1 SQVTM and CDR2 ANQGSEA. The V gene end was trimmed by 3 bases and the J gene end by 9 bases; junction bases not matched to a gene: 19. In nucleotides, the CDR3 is TGCAGCGTTGAGTGGATGACTAGCGGGAAGCTGGGGTCAGGTGAGCAGTTCTTC. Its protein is CSVEWMTSGKLGSGEQFF.

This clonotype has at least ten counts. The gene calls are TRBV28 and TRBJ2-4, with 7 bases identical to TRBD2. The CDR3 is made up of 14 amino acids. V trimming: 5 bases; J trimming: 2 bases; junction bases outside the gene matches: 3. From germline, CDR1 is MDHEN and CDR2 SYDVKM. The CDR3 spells CASSPGGSKNIQYF. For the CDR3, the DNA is TGTGCCAGCAGTCCGGGAGGTTCCAAAAACATTCAGTACTTC.

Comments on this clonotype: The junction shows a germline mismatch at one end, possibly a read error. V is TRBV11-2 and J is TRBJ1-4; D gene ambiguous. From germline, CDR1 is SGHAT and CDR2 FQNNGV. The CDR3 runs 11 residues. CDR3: CANSLGEKLFF. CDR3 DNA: TGTGCCAACAGCCTAGGGGAAAAACTGTTTTTT. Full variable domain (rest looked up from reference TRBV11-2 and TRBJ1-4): EAGVAQSPRYKIIEKRQSVAFWCNPISGHATLYWYQQILGQGPKLLIQFQNNGVVDDSQLPKDRFSAERLKGVDSTLKIQPAKLEDSAVYLCANSLGEKLFFGSGTQLSVL.

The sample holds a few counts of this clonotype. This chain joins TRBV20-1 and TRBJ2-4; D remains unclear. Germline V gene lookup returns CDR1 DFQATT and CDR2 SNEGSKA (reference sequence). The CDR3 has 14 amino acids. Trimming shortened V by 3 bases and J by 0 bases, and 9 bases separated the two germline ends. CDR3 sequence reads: CSARVSLAKNIQYF. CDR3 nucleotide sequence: TGCAGTGCTAGGGTATCCCTAGCCAAAAACATTCAGTACTTC.

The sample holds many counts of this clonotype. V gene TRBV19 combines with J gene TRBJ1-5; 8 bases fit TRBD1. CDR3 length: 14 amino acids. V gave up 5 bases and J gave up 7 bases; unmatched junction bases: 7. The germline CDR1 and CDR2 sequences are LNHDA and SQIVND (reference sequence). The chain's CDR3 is CASSPGTGYQPQHF. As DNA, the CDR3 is TGTGCCAGTAGTCCCGGGACAGGTTACCAGCCCCAGCATTTT.

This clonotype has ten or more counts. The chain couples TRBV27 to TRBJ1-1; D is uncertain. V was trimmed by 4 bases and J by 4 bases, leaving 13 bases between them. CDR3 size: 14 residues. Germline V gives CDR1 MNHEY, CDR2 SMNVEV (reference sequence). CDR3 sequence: CASSYRAMGTEAFF. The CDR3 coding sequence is TGTGCCAGCAGTTACCGGGCGATGGGCACTGAAGCTTTCTTT.